This passage covers 30 T cell receptor beta chains from one sample sequenced in a study of T cell repertoires in cytomegalovirus infection. TCRdb passed the reads through MiXCR, listing each CDR3 protein once. The sample has some 160,000 distinct CDR3 sequences, under 20% seen once. Sequencing was performed on CD8+ T cells from PBMCs. All receptors come from a human donor in good health (CMV status not recorded). Some clones in this sample may be carry-over from other donors' samples.

This clonotype was counted ten times or more. The CDR3 loop reads CASSSPISRSTGADTQYF. The CDR3 nucleotides read TGTGCCAGCAGCTCCCCAATTTCGCGGAGCACGGGCGCAGATACGCAGTATTTT. This chain joins TRBV7-8 and TRBJ2-3; D gene ambiguous. This CDR3 region has 18 residues. V lost 4 bases, J lost 4 bases, and 24 bases lay in between. CDR1 and CDR2 (germline): SGHVS, FQNEAQ.

This clonotype was recorded only once. The chain couples TRBV7-9 to TRBJ1-1; D gene unclear. Trimming pared 5 bases from V and 3 bases from J, leaving 10 bases between. This CDR3 is built from 13 residues. From germline, CDR1 is SEHNR and CDR2 FQNEAQ (reference sequence). Written as DNA, the CDR3 is TGTGCCAGCAGCGTGACTGAGTACACTGAAGCTTTCTTT. Protein product: CASSVTEYTEAFF.

A few counts support this clonotype. V gene TRBV29-1 combines with J gene TRBJ2-7; D might be TRBD2 (6 bases). Trimming pared 8 bases from V and 5 bases from J, leaving 13 bases between. CDR1 SQVTM and CDR2 ANQGSEA come from the germline V gene. This CDR3 comprises 11 residues. CDR3 amino acids: CSLAEGNEQYF. The CDR3 DNA reads as TGCAGCCTTGCGGAGGGGAACGAGCAGTACTTC.

The chain is built from TRBV28 and TRBJ1-4, with D unclear. The CDR3 is 15 amino acids. Between the trimmed V and J ends, which lost 7 bases and 1 base, there was a span of 13 bases. Per germline, CDR1 MDHEN and CDR2 SYDVKM. The CDR3 region has the DNA TGTGCCAGCACCAGACACCGGGGAACTAATGAAAAACTGTTTTTT. Translating gives CASTRHRGTNEKLFF. The full variable domain, in which reference TRBV28 and TRBJ1-4 provide the parts outside the CDR3, is DVKVTQSSRYLVKRTGEKVFLECVQDMDHENMFWYRQDPGLGLRLIYFSYDVKMKEKGDIPEGYSVSREKKERFSLILESASTNQTSMYLCASTRHRGTNEKLFFGSGTQLSVL.

This clonotype was seen more than once but under ten times. The V and J genes are TRBV20-1 and TRBJ1-2; 12 nucleotides line up with TRBD1. Germline-derived CDR1 and CDR2 are DFQATT and SNEGSKA (reference sequence). The V segment lost 0 bases and the J segment 4 bases; nucleotides outside the gene matches: 12. The CDR3 extends over 18 amino acids. The CDR3 sequence: CSARDGGQGAPRGYGYTF. For the CDR3, the DNA is TGCAGTGCTAGAGATGGGGGACAGGGGGCCCCACGGGGCTATGGCTACACCTTC.

In this sample, this clonotype turned up a few times. The CDR3 coding sequence is TGTGCCAGCAGCTTAGTTGACAGAAGGGATGAGCAGTTCTTC. It specifies CASSLVDRRDEQFF. V and J are TRBV7-2 and TRBJ2-1; the D gene is possibly TRBD1 (5 bases). The CDR3 is made up of 14 amino acids. V dropped 1 base and J dropped 8 bases, with 12 bases sitting between them. CDR1 and CDR2 from the germline V gene are SGHTA and FQGNSA.

This clonotype was seen a single time. The V gene is TRBV19, the J gene TRBJ1-1, with D unclear. Germline V CDR1 and CDR2: LNHDA, SQIVND (reference sequence). Trimming cost V 3 bases and J 0 bases, with 8 bases left between them. The CDR3 runs to 14 residues. The CDR3 DNA reads as TGTGCCAGTAGTATCCGGCGGTTGAACACTGAAGCTTTCTTT. This translates into CASSIRRLNTEAFF.

The gene calls are TRBV7-2 and TRBJ1-5; possible D gene TRBD1, 5 bases. CDR1 is SGHTA, CDR2 FQGNSA, per germline. Trimming pared 5 bases from V and 4 bases from J, leaving 18 bases between. This CDR3 spans 16 amino acids. CDR3 region: CASSLLPRVHNQPQHF. CDR3 in DNA: TGTGCCAGCAGCCTACTGCCCAGGGTTCATAATCAGCCCCAGCATTTT.

The table lists this clonotype with a few counts. The rearrangement uses TRBV7-2 and TRBJ2-3; no clear D gene. Trimming left V 9 bases short and J 0 bases short, with 22 bases between. The germline CDR1 and CDR2 sequences are SGHTA and FQGNSA. The CDR3 runs 17 residues. In nucleotides, the CDR3 is TGTGCCAGTTCTATTAGGGCTGGCGGAATTAGCACAGATACGCAGTATTTT. Protein: CASSIRAGGISTDTQYF. Full variable domain (outside the CDR3, taken from reference TRBV7-2 and TRBJ2-3): GAGVSQSPSNKVTEKGKDVELRCDPISGHTALYWYRQSLGQGLEFLIYFQGNSAPDKSGLPSDRFSAERTGGSVSTLTIQRTQQEDSAVYLCASSIRAGGISTDTQYFGPGTRLTVL.

This clonotype was seen only a few times. The rearrangement uses TRBV6-1 and TRBJ2-1; D might be TRBD1 or TRBD2, each matching 5 bases. The germline V gene encodes CDR1 MNHNS and CDR2 SASEGT. V shed 7 bases and J shed 7 bases, with 17 bases lying between them. CDR3 length equals 14 residues. CDR3 DNA sequence: TGTGCCAGCATTTACTTTGGGTGGGGGAATGAGCAGTTCTTC. This codes for CASIYFGWGNEQFF.

In its sample, this clonotype was seen many times. The chain is built from TRBV20-1 and TRBJ2-7; 8 nucleotides match TRBD1. V shed 4 bases, J shed 0 bases, and the junction held 5 bases outside the gene matches. CDR1 and CDR2 (germline): DFQATT, SNEGSKA (reference sequence). The CDR3 contains 14 residues. CDR3 sequence (DNA): TGCAGTGCTATGGACAGGGCAAGCTCCTACGAGCAGTACTTC. Translating gives CSAMDRASSYEQYF.

This clonotype was detected ten times or more. The genes are TRBV7-2 and TRBJ2-5; 10 bases are shared with TRBD1. The CDR3 covers 14 residues. The germline V gene encodes CDR1 SGHTA and CDR2 FQGNSA. After removal of 1 base from V and 5 bases from J, the junction contained 1 base not matched to a gene. CDR3 sequence (DNA): TGTGCCAGCAGCTTAGGGACAGGGGGGGAGACCCAGTACTTC. Translating gives CASSLGTGGETQYF.

This clonotype was observed at least ten times. V usage is TRBV7-2 and J usage is TRBJ2-1; D not certain. The CDR3 sequence is 12 residues long. CDR1 and CDR2 from the germline V gene are SGHTA and FQGNSA. The V end was cut by 7 bases, the J end by 8 bases, with 12 bases between. CDR3 protein: CASTTGEYEQFF. The CDR3 DNA is TGTGCCAGCACCACCGGAGAGTATGAGCAGTTCTTC. The full variable domain, in which reference TRBV7-2 and TRBJ2-1 provide the parts outside the CDR3, is GAGVSQSPSNKVTEKGKDVELRCDPISGHTALYWYRQSLGQGLEFLIYFQGNSAPDKSGLPSDRFSAERTGGSVSTLTIQRTQQEDSAVYLCASTTGEYEQFFGPGTRLTVL.

This clonotype came up a few times. The chain joins TRBV29-1 to TRBJ2-7; maybe TRBD2 (6 bases). The ends were cut back, 6 bases at V and 0 bases at J, with 12 bases in the middle. Germline V gene sequence: CDR1 SQVTM, CDR2 ANQGSEA. This CDR3 comprises 13 residues. The DNA for the CDR3 is TGCAGCGTAGATAGCGGCCTCTCCTACGAGCAGTACTTC. This translates into CSVDSGLSYEQYF.

This chain uses TRBV7-8 with TRBJ1-1, with TRBD1 matching over 7 bases. The CDR3 sequence is 15 residues long. CDR1 and CDR2 from the germline V gene are SGHVS and FQNEAQ. V lost 5 bases to trimming and J lost 1 base; unmatched junction nucleotides: 7. The chain's CDR3 is CASSTAGTANTEAFF. The CDR3 DNA sequence: TGTGCCAGCAGCACCGCCGGGACAGCGAACACTGAAGCTTTCTTT.

There are many counts of this clonotype. V is TRBV11-2 and J is TRBJ2-7, with 8 bases fitting TRBD1. The CDR3 is 13 amino acids. Looked up from germline, CDR1 is SGHAT and CDR2 is FQNNGV. V lost 4 bases and J lost 2; bases outside the gene matches: 1. CDR3 amino acids: CASSSDRAYEQYF. CDR3 bases: TGTGCCAGCAGCTCGGACAGGGCCTACGAGCAGTACTTC.

V is TRBV12-5 and J is TRBJ1-5; TRBD1 matches at 7 bases. The CDR3 contains 16 residues. Losses at the gene ends were 4 bases for V and 3 bases for J; bases not matched to a gene: 9. Germline CDR1 LGHNT, CDR2 FRNRAP. The CDR3 DNA reads as TGTGCTAGTGGTTCGACAGGGAAGGGGCCCAATCAGCCCCAGCATTTT. It codes for CASGSTGKGPNQPQHF.

The CDR3 DNA follows: TGTGCCAGCAGCCTACTGACTAGCTCTGGAAACACCATATATTTT. Encoded protein: CASSLLTSSGNTIYF. This chain links TRBV7-2 with TRBJ1-3; no clear D. The CDR3 consists of 15 residues. The germline V gene encodes CDR1 SGHTA and CDR2 FQGNSA. V lost 5 bases and J 0 bases, leaving 11 bases between the germline ends.

The V gene is TRBV11-2, the J gene TRBJ2-1; 12 bases are shared with TRBD2. CDR1 and CDR2 (germline): SGHAT, FQNNGV. There are 19 residues in the CDR3. Germline trimming cut 2 bases from V and 0 bases from J; bases unmatched to any gene: 8. The DNA for the CDR3 is TGTGCCAGCAGCTTAATTACTAGCGGGAGGTCGGGCTCCTACAATGAGCAGTTCTTC. Encoded protein: CASSLITSGRSGSYNEQFF.

This clonotype was picked up a small number of times. The gene calls are TRBV7-2 and TRBJ2-5; a possible D gene is TRBD2 (5 bases). Germline loops: CDR1 SGHTA, CDR2 FQGNSA. V was pared by 4 bases and J by 0 bases, with 21 bases between. The CDR3 is 18 amino acids. CDR3 coding DNA: TGTGCCAGCAGCTCTACCTGGACGCTCGCCGGGGACCAAGAGACCCAGTACTTC. Protein sequence: CASSSTWTLAGDQETQYF.

The CDR3, as DNA: TGCAGCGCTCCGGACAGCTTTACCTACAATGAGCAGTTCTTC. Protein: CSAPDSFTYNEQFF. The chain employs TRBV29-1 and TRBJ2-1; weak D call: TRBD1 (6 bases). V lost 7 bases and J lost 2, with 15 bases in between. The CDR3 spans 14 residues. Looked up from germline, CDR1 is SQVTM and CDR2 is ANQGSEA.

Of note for this clonotype: The junction differs from germline at one of its ends, possibly a read error. This chain uses TRBV29-1 with TRBJ1-1; maybe TRBD1 (5 bases). Germline V gives CDR1 SQVTM, CDR2 ANQGSEA. CDR3 length: 13 residues. Here the CDR3 DNA reads TGCAGCGTTGGTCCGACAGTGAACATTGAAGCTTTCTTT. This encodes CSVGPTVNIEAFF.

The rearrangement uses TRBV29-1 and TRBJ1-2; D is unresolved. The V gene's germline CDR1 is SQVTM and CDR2 ANQGSEA. V was trimmed by 6 bases and J by 2 bases, leaving 7 bases between them. The CDR3 totals 11 residues. Written as DNA, the CDR3 is TGCAGCGTATGGGAGAACTATGGCTACACCTTC. This translates into CSVWENYGYTF. The whole variable domain, remainder taken from reference TRBV29-1 and TRBJ1-2, is SAVISQKPSRDICQRGTSLTIQCQVDSQVTMMFWYRQQPGQSLTLIATANQGSEATYESGFVIDKFPISRPNLTFSTLTVSNMSPEDSSIYLCSVWENYGYTFGSGTRLTVV.

This clonotype was seen a few times. V gene TRBV20-1 combines with J gene TRBJ1-2, with D unclear. With 4 bases removed from V and 2 bases from J, the gap between germline ends came to 11 bases. CDR1 and CDR2 (germline): DFQATT, SNEGSKA (reference sequence). The CDR3 contains 13 residues. The CDR3 coding sequence is TGCAGTGCTACAGATGGAGGCAACTATGGCTACACCTTC. Protein sequence: CSATDGGNYGYTF.

The chain has TRBV7-9 and TRBJ2-1, with 8 bases identical to TRBD1. The CDR3 consists of 15 residues. The trim removed 4 bases at V and 2 bases at J, leaving 4 bases unmatched. CDR1 and CDR2 (germline): SEHNR, FQNEAQ (reference sequence). CDR3 bases: TGTGCCAGCAGCTCTAGGACAGGGACCTACAATGAGCAGTTCTTC. As protein: CASSSRTGTYNEQFF.

The sample holds a few counts of this clonotype. This could be a read error, since a much larger clone is one nucleotide away. The V and J genes are TRBV11-1 and TRBJ1-1; possibly TRBD1 for D (5 bases). The CDR3 totals 15 residues. Germline CDR1 and CDR2: SGHAT and FQDESV (reference sequence). V shed 2 bases and J shed 1 base, with 11 bases lying between them. Written as DNA, the CDR3 is TGTGCCAGCAGCTTAAGGGCAGGGCAGAACACTGAAGCTTTCTTT. It translates to CASSLRAGQNTEAFF.

This clonotype came up many times. This CDR3 reads CASSATDETQYF. The CDR3 coding sequence is TGTGCCAGCAGCGCTACCGATGAGACCCAGTACTTC. The gene calls are TRBV7-2 and TRBJ2-5; D not certain. V lost 5 bases and J 5 bases, leaving 9 bases between the germline ends. CDR1 and CDR2 (germline): SGHTA, FQGNSA. The CDR3 totals 12 residues.

The chain combines TRBV5-4 with TRBJ1-2, with D possibly matching TRBD1 (6 bases). Germline V lookup: CDR1 SGHNT, CDR2 YYREEE (reference sequence). The CDR3 is made up of 14 amino acids. V lost 4 bases and J lost 8, with 18 bases in between. The CDR3 coding sequence is TGTGCCAGCAGCACACAGGGTAATATTGGAGGCTACACCTTC. Translation: CASSTQGNIGGYTF.

Only a few counts were recorded for this clonotype. J is TRBJ2-7 and V is TRBV29-1, with 9 bases aligning to TRBD2. The CDR3 loop spans 17 amino acids. Looked up from germline, CDR1 is SQVTM and CDR2 is ANQGSEA. Germline trimming cut 1 base from V and 6 bases from J; bases unmatched to any gene: 16. In nucleotides, the CDR3 is TGCAGCGTTGAAGGCCCTGACCTAGCGGGAAAGGGTCTCGAGCAGTACTTC. Encoded protein: CSVEGPDLAGKGLEQYF.

In its sample, this clonotype was seen a few times. The chain has TRBV7-9 and TRBJ2-1; 9 nucleotides line up with TRBD1. Germline V gene lookup returns CDR1 SEHNR and CDR2 FQNEAQ (reference sequence). The CDR3 loop spans 13 amino acids. After removal of 6 bases from V and 4 bases from J, the junction contained 1 base not matched to a gene. Here the CDR3 DNA reads TGTGCCAGCAGGGGACAGGGATACAATGAGCAGTTCTTC. Its translation is CASRGQGYNEQFF.